Presented here are 21 T cell receptor beta chains from one specimen sequenced in a study of shared clonotypes between healthy human individuals. Assay: immunoSEQ multiplex PCR; the TCRdb copy retains only in-frame clones and omits some. The sample carries around 500,000 clones, almost 80% recorded once. Sequenced sample: PBMCs. The receptors come from a woman in her thirties or forties in good health. Some clones in this sample may be carry-over from other donors' samples.

In this sample, this clone turned up once. V gene TRBV28 combines with J gene TRBJ1-6; no clear D. The CDR3 is made up of 13 amino acids. Germline CDR1 MDHEN, CDR2 SYDVKM. V was cut by 6 bases and J by 8 bases, with 11 bases left in between. CDR3 coding DNA: TGTGCCAGCAGACCAATCCCCCATTCACCCCTCCACTTT. Its protein product is CASRPIPHSPLHF. Looking up the rest from reference TRBV28 and TRBJ1-6 gives the full variable domain: DVKVTQSSRYLVKRTGEKVFLECVQDMDHENMFWYRQDPGLGLRLIYFSYDVKMKEKGDIPEGYSVSREKKERFSLILESASTNQTSMYLCASRPIPHSPLHFGNGTRLTVT.

A note on this clone: One end of the junction fails to match germline, which may point to a read error. CDR3 in amino acids: CASSQVGRRVTGELFF. For the CDR3, the DNA is TGCGCCAGCAGCCAAGTAGGGCGGCGGGTTACCGGGGAGCTGTTTTTC. The V call is TRBV4-1, the J call TRBJ2-2, with a tentative D call TRBD2 (5 bases). The length of the CDR3 is 16 residues. From germline, CDR1 is MGHRA and CDR2 YSYEKL.

The genes are TRBV5-1 and TRBJ2-1, with 7 nucleotides matching TRBD1. There are 15 residues in the CDR3. The V gene's germline CDR1 is SGHRS and CDR2 YFSETQ. J lost 3 bases, V lost 4 bases, and 7 bases had no gene match. This CDR3 reads CASSGDRVNYNEQFF. CDR3 DNA: TGCGCCAGCAGCGGAGACAGGGTGAACTACAATGAGCAGTTCTTC.

To note about this clone: Being one base from a much bigger clone, this may be a read error. The same CDR3 is also encoded by other DNA sequences in this sample. The CDR3 DNA reads as TGTGCCTGGAGTGTAAGGGGCGGGTTTAATCAGCCCCAGCACTTT. It yields the protein CAWSVRGGFNQPQHF. The J gene is TRBJ1-5, the V gene TRBV30; D possibly corresponds to TRBD1 (5 bases). Germline V lookup: CDR1 GTSNPN, CDR2 SVGIG (reference sequence). This CDR3 is built from 15 residues.

The rearrangement links TRBV27 to TRBJ2-2; 8 bases are a match to TRBD1. This CDR3 contains 16 residues. The ends lost 4 bases at V and 6 bases at J; junction bases unmatched: 10. Germline CDR1 and CDR2: MNHEY and SMNVEV (reference sequence). In DNA, the CDR3 is TGTGCCAGCAGTTATCAAGACAGGGGTTACTCCGGGGAGCTGTTTTTT. The encoded protein is CASSYQDRGYSGELFF.

In its sample, this clone was seen once. The same CDR3 is also encoded by other DNA sequences in this sample. The chain links TRBV5-4 to TRBJ2-6; D might be TRBD2 (6 bases). Germline V lookup: CDR1 SGHNT, CDR2 YYREEE (reference sequence). Trimming took off 5 bases at V and 2 bases at J, with 11 bases between the two ends. The CDR3 runs 15 residues. CDR3 residues: CASSLAGTGANVLTF. The CDR3 DNA reads TGTGCCAGCAGTCTTGCGGGGACTGGGGCCAACGTCCTGACTTTC.

This clone was detected a few times. The chain recombines TRBV2 with TRBJ2-5, with 14 bases that match TRBD2. Gene TRBJ2-7 matches the end of the DNA better, so the J call may be wrong. Germline CDR1 and CDR2: SNHLY and FYNNEI. There are 15 residues in the CDR3. The CDR3 sequence is CASSRTGLAGVEQYF. As DNA, the CDR3 is TGTGCCAGCAGTAGGACGGGACTAGCGGGAGTCGAGCAGTACTTC.

This clone was seen only a few times. The V gene is TRBV9, the J gene TRBJ2-1; TRBD1 or TRBD2 may be the D gene (5 bases each). The CDR3 extends over 14 amino acids. The V gene lost 0 bases and the J gene lost 8 bases, with 12 bases spanning the gap. Germline values: CDR1 SGDLS, CDR2 YYNGEE. CDR3 nucleotide sequence: TGTGCCAGCAGCGTAGGGGGGAGTAGCCATGAGCAGTTCTTC. It yields the protein CASSVGGSSHEQFF.

The chain is built from TRBV7-8 and TRBJ2-7; 15 bases fit TRBD2. Looked up from germline, CDR1 is SGHVS and CDR2 is FQNEAQ. This CDR3 is 16 amino acids long. J lost 4 bases, V lost 5 bases, and 6 bases had no gene match. CDR3 bases: TGTGCCAGCAGCCAAGTGGGACTAGCGGGAGGTTACGAGCAGTACTTC. Amino acids: CASSQVGLAGGYEQYF.

V and J are TRBV19 and TRBJ2-1; no definite D call. Trimming took off 7 bases at V and 0 bases at J, with 13 bases between the two ends. The V gene's germline CDR1 is LNHDA and CDR2 SQIVND (reference sequence). The CDR3 spans 15 residues. The CDR3 loop is CASTRSSTSYNEQFF. CDR3 coding DNA: TGTGCCAGTACCCGAAGTTCTACCTCCTACAATGAGCAGTTCTTC.

The chain couples TRBV28 to TRBJ2-5; tentatively, D is TRBD1 (6 bases). V was pared by 6 bases and J by 5 bases, with 13 bases between. CDR3 length equals 13 residues. CDR1 and CDR2 (germline): MDHEN, SYDVKM. CDR3 coding DNA: TGTGCCAGCAGGGCCAGGGGCAGGGAGACCCAGTACTTC. It yields the protein CASRARGRETQYF.

The CDR3 spells CASSQEGSLSYEQYF. CDR3 bases: TGCGCCAGCAGCCAAGAGGGAAGCCTCTCCTACGAGCAGTACTTC. This rearrangement joins TRBV4-1 to TRBJ2-7; D not resolved. Trimming took off 0 bases at V and 0 bases at J, with 9 bases between the two ends. The length of the CDR3 is 15 residues. Germline CDR1 MGHRA, CDR2 YSYEKL.

The chain is built from TRBV27 and TRBJ2-1; 7 nucleotides match TRBD1. With 1 base clipped from V and 6 bases from J, the junction kept 9 bases outside the gene matches. The CDR3 is 16 residues long. Germline CDR1 and CDR2: MNHEY and SMNVEV (reference sequence). The CDR3 bases are TGTGCCAGCAGTTTATGGCGGCAGGGACAGTTCAATGAGCAGTTCTTC. Amino acid sequence: CASSLWRQGQFNEQFF.

J is TRBJ2-3 and V is TRBV5-1; D is ambiguous. Per the germline V gene, CDR1 is SGHRS and CDR2 is YFSETQ. Trimming pared 0 bases from V and 0 bases from J, leaving 11 bases between. The CDR3 has 16 residues. The CDR3 DNA reads TGCGCCAGCAGCTTGGGGTCGGCTACTAGCACAGATACGCAGTATTTT. This encodes CASSLGSATSTDTQYF. The full variable domain, its missing parts supplied by reference TRBV5-1 and TRBJ2-3, is KAGVTQTPRYLIKTRGQQVTLSCSPISGHRSVSWYQQTPGQGLQFLFEYFSETQRNKGNFPGRFSGRQFSNSRSEMNVSTLELGDSALYLCASSLGSATSTDTQYFGPGTRLTVL.

Concerning this clone: One end of the junction fails to match germline, which may point to a read error. This chain joins TRBV7-7 and TRBJ2-7; 7 nucleotides match TRBD1. CDR3 size: 14 residues. Germline V gene sequence: CDR1 SSHAT, CDR2 FNYEAQ (reference sequence). CDR3 coding DNA: TGTGCTAGCAGACTACAGGGGCCTCCTTACGAGCAGTACTTC. Its protein product is CASRLQGPPYEQYF.

The chain is built from TRBV19 and TRBJ2-2, with 10 bases aligning to TRBD2. Germline V gives CDR1 LNHDA, CDR2 SQIVND (reference sequence). J lost 6 bases, V lost 3 bases, and 4 bases had no gene match. The CDR3 length is 15 residues. CDR3 sequence reads: CASSIASGSAGELFF. CDR3 DNA: TGTGCCAGTAGTATCGCTAGCGGGAGCGCCGGGGAGCTGTTTTTT. Variable domain in full (rest from reference TRBV19 and TRBJ2-2): DGGITQSPKYLFRKEGQNVTLSCEQNLNHDAMYWYRQDPGQGLRLIYYSQIVNDFQKGDIAEGYSVSREKKESFPLTVTSAQKNPTAFYLCASSIASGSAGELFFGEGSRLTVL.

The chain recombines TRBV5-4 with TRBJ2-3; 8 positions match TRBD2. Germline V gene lookup returns CDR1 SGHNT and CDR2 YYREEE (reference sequence). The CDR3 sequence is 18 residues long. The V gene end was trimmed by 1 base and the J gene end by 1 base; junction bases not matched to a gene: 11. The CDR3 reads CASSLMTQAGVGTDTQYF. In nucleotides, the CDR3 is TGTGCCAGCAGCTTGATGACCCAAGCGGGAGTGGGCACAGATACGCAGTATTTT.

The V and J genes are TRBV15 and TRBJ2-1; no firm D call. The V gene lost 0 bases and the J gene lost 5 bases, with 11 bases spanning the gap. CDR3 length equals 15 residues. The germline V gene has CDR1 LNHNV and CDR2 YYDKDF (reference sequence). CDR3 region: CATSRDRQRNNEQFF. DNA for the CDR3: TGTGCCACCAGCAGAGATCGACAAAGAAACAATGAGCAGTTCTTC.

As regards this clone: This may be a read error: a much more frequent sequence differs by one nucleotide. The CDR3 DNA sequence: TGTACCAGCAGCCAAACGGAGAGCTCTGGGGCCAACGTCCTGACTTTC. It specifies CTSSQTESSGANVLTF. V is TRBV4-2 and J is TRBJ2-6; D remains ambiguous. Germline assignment: CDR1 LGHNA and CDR2 YNFKEQ. The CDR3 is made up of 16 amino acids.

This clone was seen only a few times. This sequence joins TRBV7-2 and TRBJ2-7; 9 bases match TRBD2. Germline trimming cut 7 bases from V and 7 bases from J; bases unmatched to any gene: 11. Germline CDR1 reads SGHTA; CDR2 reads FQGNSA. The CDR3 length is 14 residues. The CDR3 spells CASTWASGTREQYF. The DNA for the CDR3 is TGTGCCAGCACGTGGGCTAGCGGGACTCGGGAGCAGTACTTC.

This rearrangement joins TRBV6-4 to TRBJ2-1; 8 bases align to TRBD1. V gave up 0 bases and J gave up 5 bases; unmatched junction bases: 6. CDR3 size: 16 residues. The germline V gene encodes CDR1 MRHNA and CDR2 SNTAGT. CDR3 loop: CASSDSSRGPHNEQFF. CDR3 in DNA: TGTGCCAGCAGTGACTCCAGCAGGGGGCCCCACAATGAGCAGTTCTTC.